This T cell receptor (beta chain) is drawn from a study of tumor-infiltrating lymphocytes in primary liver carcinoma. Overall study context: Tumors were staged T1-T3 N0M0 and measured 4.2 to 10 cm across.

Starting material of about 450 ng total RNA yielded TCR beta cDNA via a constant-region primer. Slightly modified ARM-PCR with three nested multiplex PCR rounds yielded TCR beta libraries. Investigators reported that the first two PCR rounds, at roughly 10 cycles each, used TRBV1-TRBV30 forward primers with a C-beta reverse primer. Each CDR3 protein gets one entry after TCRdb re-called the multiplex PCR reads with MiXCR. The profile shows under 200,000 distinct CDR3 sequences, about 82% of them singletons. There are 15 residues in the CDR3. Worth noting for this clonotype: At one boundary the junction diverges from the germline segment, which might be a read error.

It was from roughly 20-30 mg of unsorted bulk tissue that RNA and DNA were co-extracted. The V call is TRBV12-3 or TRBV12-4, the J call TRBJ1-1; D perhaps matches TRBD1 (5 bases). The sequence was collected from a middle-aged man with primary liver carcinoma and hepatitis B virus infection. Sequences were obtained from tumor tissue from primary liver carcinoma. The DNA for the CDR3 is TGTGCCATCAGTTCCCGGACAAGGGGCAGAACTGAAACTTTCTTT. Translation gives CAISSRTRGRTETFF.